This TCR beta chain was found in a study of human T cells and chemical hapten exposure. TCRdb processed the RACE reads anew with MiXCR; each CDR3 protein has one entry. The data show approximately 90,000 distinct CDR3 sequences, around an eighth seen once. Time point: patch test 1, 2 weeks after DPC sensitization. Treatment reported: therapeutic diphenylcyclopropenone sensitization with weekly scalp DPC. There are a few counts of this clonotype. Germline assignment: CDR1 MNHNS and CDR2 SASEGT. Trimming removed 6 bases from V and 0 bases from J, with 18 bases in between. The CDR3 is 18 residues long. The sequence was obtained from a woman in her thirties or forties with alopecia areata. Some clones in this sample may be carry-over from other donors' samples. This rearrangement joins TRBV6-1 to TRBJ2-6; D is unresolved. Sequencing used whole blood, obtained in connection with sensitization to the hapten diphenylcyclopropenone (DPC). CDR3 residues: CASSQLARQSSGANVLTF. Written as DNA, the CDR3 is TGTGCCAGCAGCCAACTCGCACGCCAGAGCTCTGGGGCCAACGTCCTGACTTTC.